This T cell receptor beta chain stems from a study of identical twins. Study-level points and caveats: Carriage of fewer insertions was seen in abundant cord blood beta clonotypes, whereas memory repertoires showed none. It was cross-sectional statistical analysis, not following the same donors, that the conclusions relied on.

Concerning this clonotype: Its antigen is undetermined.

The CDR3 extends over 15 amino acids. J was trimmed by 3 bases and V by 6 bases; bases with no gene match: 11. Germline CDR1 reads MNHEY; CDR2 reads SMNVEV (reference sequence). cDNA carried unique molecular identifiers, and a universal primer site was added by template switching. MiXCR, applied by TCRdb to the 5' RACE reads, yields one record per CDR3 protein. Of 750,000 to 950,000 distinct CDR3 sequences listed, 12% are singletons. The same specimen was also included in a second study, on yellow fever vaccine responses in identical twins.

Input material: PBMCs. The gene calls are TRBV27 and TRBJ2-7; 7 bases line up with TRBD1. The clonotype was recovered from a woman younger than 35 in good health. CDR3 residues: CASRLTGTASYEQYV. DNA for the CDR3: TGTGCCAGCAGGCTTACCGGGACAGCAAGCTACGAGCAGTACGTC.